This TCR beta chain was captured by sequencing in a study of post-analysis software for immune sequencing data. Study-level information: The disease courses covered relapsing-remitting, secondary progressive and progressive-relapsing multiple sclerosis.

Regarding this clonotype: Antigen unknown.

Study observations and caveats: Roughly 5 TRBV segments, TRBV5-6, TRBV5-1 and TRBV20-1 among them, were found more frequent in patients than controls. A significant reduction in normalized Chao1 diversity was observed in multiple sclerosis patients versus controls. Strong same-batch co-clustering of samples appeared with F measure clustering.

The germline V gene encodes CDR1 KGHDR and CDR2 SFDVKD. The CDR3 totals 16 residues. Between the trimmed V and J ends, which lost 3 bases and 1 base, there was a span of 13 bases. Presence of unique molecular identifiers characterized the TCR beta cDNA libraries. With about 0.95 to 10 million T cells as the source, approximately 450,000 cDNA molecules resulted. TCRdb reanalysed the PCR reads using MiXCR and keeps one entry per CDR3 protein. This sample yields fewer than 900,000 distinct CDR3 sequences, of which 46% are seen a single time; roughly 4.4% belongs to the top ten. The source is a girl under 18 with multiple sclerosis. Source material: blood. The J gene is TRBJ2-3, the V gene TRBV24-1, with a possible D match to TRBD2 (6 bases). CDR3 nucleotides: TGTGCCACCAGTGATGGGGGGTACGGGGGCACAGATACGCAGTATTTT. Its protein product is CATSDGGYGGTDTQYF.